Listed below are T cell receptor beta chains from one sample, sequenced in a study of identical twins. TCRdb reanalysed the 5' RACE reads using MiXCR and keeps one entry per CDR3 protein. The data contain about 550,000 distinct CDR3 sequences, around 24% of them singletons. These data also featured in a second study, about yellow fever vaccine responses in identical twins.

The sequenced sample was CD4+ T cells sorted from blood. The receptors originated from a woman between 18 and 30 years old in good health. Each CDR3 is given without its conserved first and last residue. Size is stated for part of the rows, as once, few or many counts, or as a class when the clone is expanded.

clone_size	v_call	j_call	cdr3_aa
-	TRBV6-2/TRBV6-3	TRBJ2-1	ASRTGGGHYNEQF
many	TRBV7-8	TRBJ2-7	ASSPDLRSYEQY
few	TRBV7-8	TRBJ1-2	ASSLVTGVYSYGYT
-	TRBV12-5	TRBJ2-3	ASGNPTGALTTDTQY
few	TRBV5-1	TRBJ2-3	ASSLALGGTDTQY
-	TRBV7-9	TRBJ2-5	AVPSGWDGETQY
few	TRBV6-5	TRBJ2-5	ASSYQGPGETQY
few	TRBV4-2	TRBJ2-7	ASSQGQSSYEQY
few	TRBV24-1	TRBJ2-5	ATSDFATQETQY
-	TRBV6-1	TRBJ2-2	ASSTRDRGTGELF
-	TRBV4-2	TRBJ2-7	ASSPMDRDRGEQY
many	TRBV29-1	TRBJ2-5	SVEGGGDQY
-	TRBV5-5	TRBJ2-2	ASSHASGELF
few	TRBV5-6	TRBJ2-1	ASSPPRGENNEQF
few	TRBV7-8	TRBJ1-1	ASRQGASNTEAF
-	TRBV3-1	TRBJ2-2	ATWGSGELF
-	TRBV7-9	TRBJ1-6	ASSLAQGMYNSPLH
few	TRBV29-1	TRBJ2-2	SVSRQGGTGELF
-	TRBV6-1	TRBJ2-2	ASRMGLAGAGELF
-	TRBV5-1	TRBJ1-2	ASSASQGAYGYT
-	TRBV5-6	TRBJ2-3	AISGGLASDTQY
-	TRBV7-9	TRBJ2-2	ASSLAFGLLNTGELF
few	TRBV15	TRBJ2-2	ATSRRPTISGPGELF
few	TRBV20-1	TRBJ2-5	SARLGTKQETQY
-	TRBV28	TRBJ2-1	ASSLERGYNEQF
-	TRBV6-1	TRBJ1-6	ASRARDRTYAPLH
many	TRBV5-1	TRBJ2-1	ASTTTTTSGYNEQF
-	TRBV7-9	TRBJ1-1	ASSLRPGQNTEAF
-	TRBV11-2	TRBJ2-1	ASSGIGTGGSSSYNEQF
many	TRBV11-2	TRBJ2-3	ASSLVSEGLDTQY
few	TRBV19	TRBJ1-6	ASSITGSDSPLH
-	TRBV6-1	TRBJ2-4	ASGERGIAKNIQY
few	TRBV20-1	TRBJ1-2	SAPRSGTGYT
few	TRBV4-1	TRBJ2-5	ASSLRLADPQETQY
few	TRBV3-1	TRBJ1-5	ASSPMTGNNQPQH
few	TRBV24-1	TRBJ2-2	ATSDLPGWNTGELF
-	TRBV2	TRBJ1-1	ASSGVGTPVTEAF
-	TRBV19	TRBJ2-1	ASSKDRGRAEQF
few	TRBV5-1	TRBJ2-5	ASTTSGTALQETQY
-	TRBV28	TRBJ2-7	ASRRAGGYYEQY
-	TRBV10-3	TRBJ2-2	AAISLNTGELF
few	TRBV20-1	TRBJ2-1	STRGVSSYNEQF
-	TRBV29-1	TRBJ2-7	SVDLDSSYEQY
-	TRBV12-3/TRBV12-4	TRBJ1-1	ASNKGPVSTEAF
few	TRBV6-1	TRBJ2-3	ASSEAAGGRAPDTQY
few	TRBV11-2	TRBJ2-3	ASSSRQGATDTQY
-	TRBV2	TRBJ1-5	ASSVQGWSNQPQH
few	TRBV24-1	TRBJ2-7	APPSRHGQGNYEQY
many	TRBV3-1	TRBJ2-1	ASSQLAGGNEQF
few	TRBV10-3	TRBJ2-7	AISESRTSGKYEQY
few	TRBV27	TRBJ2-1	ASSLGGHRKNEQF